This T cell receptor beta chain was found in a study of T cell changes during pregnancy in multiple sclerosis. The CDR3 contains 15 residues. Trimming cost V 0 bases and J 3 bases, with 11 bases left between them. Germline lookup yields CDR1 SGHRS and CDR2 YFSETQ. Clones were sequenced by immunoSEQ multiplex PCR, and TCRdb holds only the in-frame ones, with some missing. Counted here are under 50,000 clones, roughly nine tenths occurring once; the ten biggest clones make up 0.95% to 1.5%. This clone was observed a few times. V gene TRBV5-1 combines with J gene TRBJ2-3; possible D gene TRBD1, 6 bases. Sequenced material: CD4+ T cells from peripheral blood mononuclear cells, taken after pregnancy. This receptor was taken from a female donor with multiple sclerosis, enrolled in a pregnancy study. The CDR3 loop is CASSLDQGSTDTQYF. CDR3 nucleotide sequence: TGCGCCAGCAGCTTGGATCAGGGGAGTACAGATACGCAGTATTTT.